Listed below are T cell receptor beta chains from one sample, sequenced in a study of T cells in tumors after PD-1 blockade. TCRdb keeps only in-frame clones here, not all; method: immunoSEQ multiplex PCR. The profile shows 9,000 to 15,000 clones, approximately 63% of them singletons. The sample was tumor tissue, taken before anti-PD-1 treatment. These receptors were collected from a human donor with basal cell carcinoma. CDR3s include the opening cysteine and the closing phenylalanine or tryptophan. The D gene is left open where the match is weak. Clone size, where shown, is once, few, many, or a class for clones that have expanded.

>13|TRBD2|TRBV19|-|TRBJ2-3
TGTGCCAGTAGTGAACTAGCGACAGATACGCAGTATTTT
CASSELATDTQYF
>15|-|TRBV28|-|TRBJ2-3
TGTGCCAGCAGTTTCACCGGGACCACCACAGATACGCAGTATTTT
CASSFTGTTTDTQYF
>11|-|TRBV6-5|-|TRBJ2-3
TGTGCCAGCACAAACCGGGATACGCAGTATTTT
CASTNRDTQYF
>16|TRBD2|TRBV9|-|TRBJ2-1
TGTGCCAGCAGCGTAGGGGGCGGGGGGGATGGTAATGAGCAGTTCTTC
CASSVGGGGDGNEQFF
>13|-|TRBV6-5|-|TRBJ1-4
TGTGCCAGCAGGGCTTCCAGTAATGAAAAACTGTTTTTT
CASRASSNEKLFF
>15|TRBD2|TRBV6-4|medium-sized|TRBJ2-7
TGTGCCAGCAGTGCTAGCGGGAGAATCCCCTACGAGCAGTACTTC
CASSASGRIPYEQYF
>14|-|TRBV5-1|-|TRBJ2-1
TGCGCCAGCAGCTTGGATCTAGTTTTAAATGAGCAGTTCTTC
CASSLDLVLNEQFF
>15|-|TRBV4-3|few|TRBJ1-1
TGCGCCAGCAGCCAAGGGGAGCCCGGGAACACTGAAGCTTTCTTT
CASSQGEPGNTEAFF
>12|-|TRBV6-5|-|TRBJ1-2
TGTGCCAGCAGTTTGGACAGCTATGGCTACACCTTC
CASSLDSYGYTF
>15|-|TRBV7-8|-|TRBJ1-5
TGTGCCAGCAGCTTAGGGGGGAATAAGGATCAGCCCCAGCATTTT
CASSLGGNKDQPQHF
>16|-|TRBV2|-|TRBJ1-2
TGTGCCAGTAGAAAGCCTACAGGAGGGACTAACTATGGCTACACCTTC
CASRKPTGGTNYGYTF
>12|-|TRBV27|-|TRBJ1-1
TGTGCCAGCAGTTTTTTGCAGGGTGAAGCTTTCTTT
CASSFLQGEAFF
>13|TRBD1|TRBV18|-|TRBJ1-2
TGTGCCAGCTCACCGTCAGGACAGGAAGCCTACACCTTC
CASSPSGQEAYTF
>14|-|TRBV28|-|TRBJ1-4
TGTGCCAGCGAGGGGCCGTCGGAGGGGGAAAAACTGTTTTTT
CASEGPSEGEKLFF
>13|-|TRBV7-2|-|TRBJ1-1
TGTGCCAGCAGCTTAGTCCGAGGGGACGAAGCTTTCTTT
CASSLVRGDEAFF
>15|TRBD1|TRBV6-5|medium-sized|TRBJ2-7
TGTGCCAGCACGTCCCCAGGACAGGGACTTTACGAGCAGTACTTC
CASTSPGQGLYEQYF
>18|-|TRBV6-1|-|TRBJ2-1
TGTGCCAGCAGTGGGGGGGGGACAGCCCTTGTTTCCTACAATGAGCAGTTCTTC
CASSGGGTALVSYNEQFF
>16|TRBD1|TRBV30|-|TRBJ2-7
TGTGCCTGGAGTCGAAAGGACAGGGCGGGTTCCTACGAGCAGTACTTC
CAWSRKDRAGSYEQYF
>14|TRBD2|TRBV9|-|TRBJ2-1
TGTGCCAGCAGCGCTAGCGGAATCCGTGATGAGCAGTTCTTC
CASSASGIRDEQFF
>14|-|TRBV28|-|TRBJ2-3
TGTGCCAGCAGTACCGGGACTAGCACAGATACGCAGTATTTT
CASSTGTSTDTQYF
>13|-|TRBV20-1|-|TRBJ1-1
TGCAGTGCTAGTAAACGGCTGAACACTGAAGCTTTCTTT
CSASKRLNTEAFF
>16|TRBD1|TRBV27|-|TRBJ2-3
TGTGCCAGCAGTTTAGCCGGAACAAGCGGACAGGGTTCGCAGTATTTT
CASSLAGTSGQGSQYF
>15|-|TRBV5-5|-|TRBJ2-7
TGTGCCAGCAGGATGGGGCCGGATTTGGGGTACGAGCAGTACTTC
CASRMGPDLGYEQYF
>17|-|TRBV7-2|-|TRBJ2-3
TGTGCCAGCAGCTTAGCCACGCGCGCCGGGGGACCGGATACGCAGTATTTT
CASSLATRAGGPDTQYF
>15|TRBD2|TRBV29-1|-|TRBJ2-1
TGCAGCGTTGAAGGGACTAGCGGGGACTACAATGAGCAGTTCTTC
CSVEGTSGDYNEQFF
>14|TRBD2|TRBV7-2|-|TRBJ2-3
TGTGCCAGTTCGGGGGGACTCTACACAGATACGCAGTATTTT
CASSGGLYTDTQYF
>14|TRBD1|TRBV6-1|-|TRBJ2-3
TGTGCCAGCAGTGATCGACAGGGGGCAGATACGCAGTATTTT
CASSDRQGADTQYF
>16|-|TRBV30|-|TRBJ1-6
TGTGCCTGGAAGGGAGGGTCGAGCTCCTATAATTCACCCCTCCACTTT
CAWKGGSSSYNSPLHF
>13|-|TRBV29-1|-|TRBJ1-3
TGCAGCGTTGCGGGGGCCCCTGGAAACACCATATATTTT
CSVAGAPGNTIYF
>12|-|TRBV12-3/TRBV12-4|few|TRBJ2-3
TGTGCCAGCAGTTTAGTAGCAGATACGCAGTATTTT
CASSLVADTQYF
>17|TRBD2|TRBV5-1|once|TRBJ2-3
TGCGCCAGCAGCAGGAGACTAGCGGGGGACAGCACAGATACGCAGTATTTT
CASSRRLAGDSTDTQYF
>15|-|TRBV19|-|TRBJ1-6
TGTGCCAGTAGTGCCCGAACAGGGACCGACTCACCCCTCCACTTT
CASSARTGTDSPLHF
>14|TRBD2|TRBV24-1|-|TRBJ2-1
TGTGCCACCGGGGGTGGCGGGGGGCCCTATGAGCAGTTCTTC
CATGGGGGPYEQFF
>14|-|TRBV2|once|TRBJ1-4
TGTGCCAGCAGAAGAGATGAGGCTAATGAAAAACTGTTTTTT
CASRRDEANEKLFF
>20|TRBD2|TRBV6-2/TRBV6-3|-|TRBJ2-5
TGTGCCAGCAGTTACTCGAGGGGACTAGCGGGAGTGAGGGACCAAGAGACCCAGTACTTC
CASSYSRGLAGVRDQETQYF
>15|TRBD2|TRBV30|-|TRBJ2-7
TGTGCCTGGAGTTCCCAAAGGGGAGGGCCAGTCGAGCAGTACTTC
CAWSSQRGGPVEQYF
>13|TRBD1|TRBV7-3|-|TRBJ2-1
TGTGCCAGCAGCTTCGGGACAGGGAATGAGCAGTTCTTC
CASSFGTGNEQFF
>13|-|TRBV30|-|TRBJ1-5
TGTGCCCTCGGATGGGGGGGAGATCAGCCCCAGCATTTT
CALGWGGDQPQHF
>12|-|TRBV30|few|TRBJ1-5
TGTGCCTGGGGGGAGGGAAATCAGCCCCAGCATTTT
CAWGEGNQPQHF
>15|-|TRBV4-1|-|TRBJ1-4
TGCGCCAGCAGCCAAGAAGGTGCCGGATGGGAAAAACTGTTTTTT
CASSQEGAGWEKLFF
>16|TRBD2|TRBV4-1|-|TRBJ2-7
TGCGCCAGCAGCCAAGTTGTAACTAGCGGGAGTTACGAGCAGTACTTC
CASSQVVTSGSYEQYF
>16|-|TRBV23-1|-|TRBJ2-2
TGCGCCAGCAGTCAATCGCCCGGGGGCGGACACCGGGGAGCTGTTTTT
CASSQSPGGGHRGAVF
>17|TRBD2|TRBV3-1/TRBV3-2|once|TRBJ2-1
TGTGCCAGCAGCCAAGATGTTACTAGCGGGGATTACAATGAGCAGTTCTTC
CASSQDVTSGDYNEQFF
>18|TRBD2|TRBV6-2/TRBV6-3|once|TRBJ2-1
TGTGCCAGCAGTTCCATAGACGGGACTAAGACCCCCTACAATGAGCAGTTCTTC
CASSSIDGTKTPYNEQFF
>16|-|TRBV4-3|medium-sized|TRBJ1-4
TGCGCCAGCAGCCAAGTTCCGGCCAGTGTTAATGAAAAACTGTTTTTT
CASSQVPASVNEKLFF
>15|-|TRBV5-6|-|TRBJ1-2
TGTGCCAGCAGGCCCGAACAGGGACGTATGTCTGGCTACACCTTC
CASRPEQGRMSGYTF
>17|-|TRBV2|few|TRBJ2-7
TGTGCCAGCAGTGAAGCGCTCTGGGACTTATATTCCTACGAGCAGTACTTC
CASSEALWDLYSYEQYF
>15|-|TRBV5-6|-|TRBJ1-5
TGTGCCAGCAGCCCGGGGACGGCGTACCATCAGCCCCAGCATTTT
CASSPGTAYHQPQHF
>15|TRBD1|TRBV24-1|once|TRBJ2-3
TGTGCCACCAGTGACCCGACAGGGCGCACAGATACGCAGTATTTT
CATSDPTGRTDTQYF
>17|-|TRBV4-3|few|TRBJ1-4
TGCGCCAGCAGCCAAGCCGGAGGGGCGGGGACTAATGAAAAACTGTTTTTT
CASSQAGGAGTNEKLFF
>13|-|TRBV19|-|TRBJ1-1
TGTGCCAGTAGGGAGGGAAGGGACACTGAAGCTTTCTTT
CASREGRDTEAFF